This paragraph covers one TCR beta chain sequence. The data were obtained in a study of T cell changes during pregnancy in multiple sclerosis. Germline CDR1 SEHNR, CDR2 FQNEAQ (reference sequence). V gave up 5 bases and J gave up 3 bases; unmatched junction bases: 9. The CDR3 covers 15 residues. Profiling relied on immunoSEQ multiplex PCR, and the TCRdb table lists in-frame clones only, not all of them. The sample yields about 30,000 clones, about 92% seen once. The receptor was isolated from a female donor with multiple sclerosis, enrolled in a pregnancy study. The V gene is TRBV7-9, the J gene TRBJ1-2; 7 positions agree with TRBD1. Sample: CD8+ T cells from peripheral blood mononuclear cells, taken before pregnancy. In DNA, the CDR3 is TGTGCCAGCAGCCCGACAGGGACGCCAGACTATGGCTACACCTTC. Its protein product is CASSPTGTPDYGYTF.